These T cell receptor beta chains were read from a single sample in a study of preoperative IRX-2 immunotherapy in early breast cancer. The method was immunoSEQ multiplex PCR; TCRdb's version includes in-frame clones alone and lacks a portion of them. The sample has about 19,000 clones, just under 85% seen once; the top ten hold approximately 1.1%. The sample in question was lymph node tissue, obtained after IRX-2 immunotherapy. These receptors originate from a human donor with breast cancer. The CDR3 runs from the conserved cysteine through the conserved F or W. The order of the fields is D gene, J gene, V gene, clone size, CDR3 DNA, CDR3 protein. The D gene is left open where the match is weak. Clone size is shown for a subset of rows, as once, few, many or a class of expanded clone.

TRBD1 | TRBJ1-2 | TRBV10-2 | . | TGCGCCAGCAGTGCGGGACAGGGGGATGGCTACACCTTC | CASSAGQGDGYTF
TRBD2 | TRBJ2-5 | TRBV10-3 | . | TGTGCCATCAGTGAGTCGGTGAAGCGGGGAAGACAAGAGACCCAGTACTTC | CAISESVKRGRQETQYF
TRBD1 | TRBJ2-3 | TRBV29-1 | . | TGCAGCGTCGGACACAGGGGGCTTGATACGCAGTATTTT | CSVGHRGLDTQYF
TRBD2 | TRBJ2-7 | TRBV11-3 | once | TGTGCCAGCAGCATTAGCGGGGCTGTGCTCGAGCAGTACTTC | CASSISGAVLEQYF
. | TRBJ1-5 | TRBV19 | . | TGTGCCAGTAGTATAGGCAGGGTGGGTCAGCCCCAGCATTTT | CASSIGRVGQPQHF
TRBD2 | TRBJ2-7 | TRBV6-8 | . | TGTGCCAGCCGGACTAGCGGGGGCCGACCACTCCCTAACGAGCAGTACTTC | CASRTSGGRPLPNEQYF
. | TRBJ2-7 | TRBV18 | few | TGTGCCAGCTCACCACGGCAGGGGACCTACGAGCAGTACTTC | CASSPRQGTYEQYF
. | TRBJ2-7 | TRBV11-3 | . | TGTGCCAGCAGCTCGGACAGCCTCCACTCCTACGAGCAGTACTTC | CASSSDSLHSYEQYF
TRBD1 | TRBJ2-6 | TRBV19 | . | TGTGCCAGTAGTATGGGGACAGGGTCTGGGGCCAACGTCCTGACTTTC | CASSMGTGSGANVLTF
. | TRBJ1-6 | TRBV6-8 | . | TGTGCCAGCAGTTACGTGAGCTCCTATAATTCACCCCTCCACTTT | CASSYVSSYNSPLHF
TRBD1 | TRBJ1-3 | TRBV18 | few | TGTGCCAGCTCACCAATCATGGGACAGCTCTCATCGGCGGGAAACACCATATATTTT | CASSPIMGQLSSAGNTIYF
. | TRBJ2-7 | TRBV19 | . | TGTGCCAGCCAGGGAGGTTACGAGCAGTACTTC | CASQGGYEQYF
TRBD2 | TRBJ2-1 | TRBV30 | once | TGTGCCTGGAGGGGTAGCGGGGGCCTCAATGAGCAGTTCTTC | CAWRGSGGLNEQFF
. | TRBJ2-2 | TRBV12-2 | few | TGTGCCTATCATTCCCGGGGGAACACCGGGGAGCTGTTTTTT | CAYHSRGNTGELFF
. | TRBJ1-3 | TRBV15 | . | TGTGCCACCAGCAGAGGCGGGACCTCTGGAAACACCATATATTTT | CATSRGGTSGNTIYF
. | TRBJ2-7 | TRBV29-1 | . | TGCAGCGCCAAGGGTGGGGGAACCTACGAGCAGTACTTC | CSAKGGGTYEQYF
. | TRBJ1-2 | TRBV6-8 | . | TGTGCCAGCAGTTACCAAGGGCCTACCTATGGCTACACCTTC | CASSYQGPTYGYTF
. | TRBJ1-4 | TRBV25-1 | . | TGTGCCAGCAGTGAATCGGGTGCAACTAATGAAAAACTGTTTTTT | CASSESGATNEKLFF
TRBD2 | TRBJ2-7 | TRBV23-1 | . | TGCGCCAGCGGAATACTAGCGGGAGATCCCTACGAGCAGTACTTC | CASGILAGDPYEQYF
TRBD2 | TRBJ2-7 | TRBV11-3 | . | TGTGCCAGCAGCTTAGAAAGCGGGAGGGGGAACGAGCAGTACTTC | CASSLESGRGNEQYF
TRBD1 | TRBJ1-6 | TRBV6-8 | . | TGTGCCAGCAGTACCTATGACAGGGTGGATTCACCCCTCCACTTT | CASSTYDRVDSPLHF
. | TRBJ1-3 | TRBV18 | . | TGTGCCAGCTCTCAAAACGACGGAAGCTCTGGAAACACCATATATTTT | CASSQNDGSSGNTIYF
TRBD1 | TRBJ1-4 | TRBV5-1 | . | TGCGCCAGCAGCTTATTTGCAGGGGGGAATGAAAAACTGTTTTTT | CASSLFAGGNEKLFF
. | TRBJ2-2 | TRBV19 | . | TGTGCCAGTAGGCAGAACCCCTTTACCGGGTCGAACACCGGGGAGCTGTTTTTT | CASRQNPFTGSNTGELFF
. | TRBJ1-5 | TRBV30 | few | TGTGCCTGGAGTGCCCGTCAAATCAGCGGTCAGCCCCAGCATTTT | CAWSARQISGQPQHF
. | TRBJ1-4 | TRBV16 | . | TGTGCCAGCAGCCGAAACTCGGGAGGGGAAAAACTGTTTTTT | CASSRNSGGEKLFF
. | TRBJ1-4 | TRBV19 | . | TGTGCCAGTAGTATAGAGGCCTCGAGGGAGGAAAAACTGTTTTTT | CASSIEASREEKLFF
. | TRBJ2-5 | TRBV6-9 | . | TGTGCCAGCAGTTACATAGGGTGGAGAGAGACCCAGTACTTC | CASSYIGWRETQYF
TRBD2 | TRBJ2-1 | TRBV14 | . | TGTGCCAGCAGCCAAGCTGTCGGGGGGACTAGCGGGAGTAGGAATGAGCAGTTCTTC | CASSQAVGGTSGSRNEQFF
. | TRBJ1-1 | TRBV11-3 | . | TGTGCCAGCAGCTTAGGTCGGGGGTACACTGAAGCTTTCTTT | CASSLGRGYTEAFF
. | TRBJ1-2 | TRBV6-8 | . | TGTGCCAGCAGTTCCGGGACGGACCGTGGCTACACCTTC | CASSSGTDRGYTF
. | TRBJ1-3 | TRBV11-3 | . | TGTGCCAGCAGCTTAATACAGGGAGCTGGAAACACCATATATTTT | CASSLIQGAGNTIYF
. | TRBJ2-5 | TRBV5-1 | . | TGCGCCAGCAGCTTGGCCGGGGATCAAGAGACCCAGTACTTC | CASSLAGDQETQYF
TRBD2 | TRBJ2-1 | TRBV6-8 | . | TGTGCCAGCAGTTCCACTCTAGCGGGGGGCCGCAATGAGCAGTTCTTC | CASSSTLAGGRNEQFF
TRBD1 | TRBJ2-7 | TRBV14 | few | TGTGCCAGCAGCCAACAGGACAGGGCGGCCGAGCAGTACTTC | CASSQQDRAAEQYF
. | TRBJ2-3 | TRBV6-8 | . | TGTGCCAGGTTTACGTTGGGAGATACGCAGTATTTT | CARFTLGDTQYF
. | TRBJ1-1 | TRBV19 | . | TGTGCCAGTAGCCAAAGGCCGGCGGCGGGCCTGACTGAAGCTTTCTTT | CASSQRPAAGLTEAFF
TRBD1 | TRBJ1-1 | TRBV19 | . | TGTGCCAGTAGCTCGACAGGGGGCGCGGGTGAAGCTTTCTTT | CASSSTGGAGEAFF
TRBD1 | TRBJ2-5 | TRBV18 | few | TGTGCCAGCTCACCACGGGACAGTTCTTCTGGAGAGACCCAGTACTTC | CASSPRDSSSGETQYF
TRBD1 | TRBJ1-5 | TRBV19 | . | TGTGCCAGTAGTGGGACAGCCCGTAATCAGCCCCAGCATTTT | CASSGTARNQPQHF
. | TRBJ1-4 | TRBV11-3 | . | TGTGCCAGCAGCGTCGGACAGTCTAATGAAAAACTGTTTTTT | CASSVGQSNEKLFF
. | TRBJ2-7 | TRBV29-1 | . | TGCAGCGTTGAACGGGTTCCGGGGGGCGTGGGTTCGTACTACGAGCAGTACTTC | CSVERVPGGVGSYYEQYF
TRBD2 | TRBJ2-2 | TRBV6-7 | . | TGTGCCAGCGTCCGGGGGGGAGCAAACACCGGGGAGCTGTTTTTT | CASVRGGANTGELFF
. | TRBJ1-1 | TRBV28 | . | TGTGCCAGCAGTTTAGAGGACCTGGGAGCTTTCTTT | CASSLEDLGAFF
TRBD2 | TRBJ2-7 | TRBV28 | once | TGTGCCAGCAGTCCTAGCGGGAGGACGGCCGAGCAGTACTTC | CASSPSGRTAEQYF
. | TRBJ1-1 | TRBV30 | . | TGTGCCTGGATGGGCGGTTCGAACACTGAAGCTTTCTTT | CAWMGGSNTEAFF
. | TRBJ1-3 | TRBV18 | . | TGTGCCAGCTCAACCGACAGGCTCGCCTCTGGAAACACCATATATTTT | CASSTDRLASGNTIYF
TRBD1 | TRBJ1-2 | TRBV29-1 | . | TGCAGCACCGATCAGGGGGACTATGGCTACACCTTC | CSTDQGDYGYTF
TRBD2 | TRBJ2-7 | TRBV6-8 | . | TGTGCCAGCGGGGAGACTAGCGGGAGGGCCTACGAGCAGTACTTC | CASGETSGRAYEQYF
TRBD1 | TRBJ1-1 | TRBV19 | . | TGTGCCAGTAGTCCCGGACAGGGGGCTGCAAAGAACACTGAAGCTTTCTTT | CASSPGQGAAKNTEAFF
TRBD2 | TRBJ2-5 | TRBV29-1 | . | TGCAGCGTTGATTGGCTAGCGGGAGGGCTCGAGACCCAGTACTTC | CSVDWLAGGLETQYF
TRBD2 | TRBJ2-1 | TRBV29-1 | . | TGCAGCGTGGGCCGGACTAGCGGGGTTTACAATGAGCAGTTCTTC | CSVGRTSGVYNEQFF
. | TRBJ1-3 | TRBV5-1 | once | TGCGCCAGCAGCCAGACGCGCTCTGGAAACACCATATATTTT | CASSQTRSGNTIYF
TRBD2 | TRBJ2-3 | TRBV11-3 | . | TGTGCCAGCGGAATAGCGGGTAGGGTGGATACGCAGTATTTT | CASGIAGRVDTQYF
. | TRBJ1-4 | TRBV7-2 | . | TGTGCCAGCAGCTTGCCCGATAGGGGCAGGGAAAAACTGTTTTTT | CASSLPDRGREKLFF
. | TRBJ1-6 | TRBV4-1 | . | TGCGCCAGCAGCCAAGATAGGGGCAGGGGTAGTAATTCACCCCTCCACTTT | CASSQDRGRGSNSPLHF
TRBD2 | TRBJ2-2 | TRBV11-3 | . | TGTGCCAGCAGCGTCACTAGCGGGAGTGTTACCGGGGAGCTGTTTTTT | CASSVTSGSVTGELFF
. | TRBJ1-4 | TRBV29-1 | . | TGCAGCGGGTTAGAACCGGGGGCGGGTGAAAAACTGTTTTTT | CSGLEPGAGEKLFF